This T cell receptor beta chain comes out of a study of beta chain features in type 1 diabetes. Sequencing targeted expressed TCRB transcripts, as all isolated RNA had been reverse transcribed. Profiling relied on immunoSEQ multiplex PCR, and the TCRdb table lists in-frame clones only, not all of them. The sample lists under 90,000 clones, roughly a third seen once, with over 0.35% in the top ten. The single heparinised draw taken from each donor contained around 120 mL of blood on average. This clone was detected only a few times. Its antigen is not identified. Study-wide points: A potential PCR bias toward shorter templates would be equal in patient and control samples.

This CDR3 comprises 15 residues. Germline-derived CDR1 and CDR2 are SEHNR and FQNEAQ (reference sequence). V was shortened by 4 bases and J by 5 bases, with 17 bases between the two germline ends. The TCR sequence derives from a young woman in good health. The rearrangement uses TRBV7-9 and TRBJ1-2; D is perhaps TRBD1 (5 bases). Sequences were obtained from stem cell memory CD4+ T cells from blood. CDR3 in DNA: TGTGCCAGCAGCTCCGCACGACAGAACCTTTATGGCTACACCTTC. It codes for CASSSARQNLYGYTF. Combining the CDR3 with reference TRBV7-9 and TRBJ1-2 gives the whole variable domain DTGVSQNPRHKITKRGQNVTFRCDPISEHNRLYWYRQTLGQGPEFLTYFQNEAQLEKSRLLSDRFSAERPKGSFSTLEIQRTEQGDSAMYLCASSSARQNLYGYTFGSGTRLTVV.